Listed below are T cell receptor beta chains from one sample, sequenced in a study of T cells in Graves' hyperthyroidism and ophthalmopathy. TCRdb used MiXCR to reprocess the multiplex PCR reads, holding one entry per CDR3 protein. Among 400,000 to 550,000 distinct CDR3 sequences, around a quarter were seen once, and the ten largest hold approximately 11%. The specimen sequenced was blood. The origin of the receptors is a woman aged 25 to 39 with Graves' ophthalmopathy. Each CDR3 is given without its conserved first and last residue.

V gene	J gene	CDR3 protein
TRBV13	TRBJ1-5	ASSSNRINQPQH
TRBV14	TRBJ1-2	ASSQGGGWTNYGYT
TRBV6-5	TRBJ1-5	ASSYSGQGGGNQPQH
TRBV10-3	TRBJ1-5	AISEYFTSQPQH
TRBV20-1	TRBJ1-1	SGSTYTEAF
TRBV11-2	TRBJ2-2	ASSRTSGAYTGELF
TRBV29-1	TRBJ1-1	SGMDRSRPEAF
TRBV7-9	TRBJ2-5	ASLTGSQETQY
TRBV7-2	TRBJ2-7	ASSLVSGDEQY
TRBV19	TRBJ1-3	ASSPIGLGGHSGNTIY
TRBV12-3/TRBV12-4	TRBJ2-7	ASSFRGRGYYEQY
TRBV24-1	TRBJ2-2	ATIDGPNTGELF
TRBV6-5	TRBJ2-7	ASSWRGAREQY
TRBV4-2	TRBJ2-2	ASSQRGGVAGELF
TRBV19	TRBJ2-5	ASRTTGAETQY
TRBV5-1	TRBJ2-7	ASSLHPDSLPYEQY
TRBV6-5	TRBJ2-7	ASSSARQGAREQY
TRBV27	TRBJ2-7	ASSSVQGQGVSYEQY
TRBV12-3/TRBV12-4	TRBJ1-5	ASREQSGRGQPQH
TRBV5-1	TRBJ1-2	ASRRTVENYGYT